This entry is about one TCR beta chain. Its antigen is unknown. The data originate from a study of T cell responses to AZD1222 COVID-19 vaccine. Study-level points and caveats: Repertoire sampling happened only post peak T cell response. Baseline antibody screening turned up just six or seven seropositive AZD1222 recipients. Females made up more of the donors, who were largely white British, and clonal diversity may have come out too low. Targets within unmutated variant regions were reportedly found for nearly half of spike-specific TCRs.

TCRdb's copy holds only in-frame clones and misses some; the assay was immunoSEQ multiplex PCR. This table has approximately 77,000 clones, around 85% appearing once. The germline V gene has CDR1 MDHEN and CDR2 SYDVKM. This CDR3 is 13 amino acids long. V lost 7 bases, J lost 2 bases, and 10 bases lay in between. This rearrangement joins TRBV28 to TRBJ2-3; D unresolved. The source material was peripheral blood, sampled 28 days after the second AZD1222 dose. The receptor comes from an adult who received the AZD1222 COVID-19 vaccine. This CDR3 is CASTLRPTDTQYF. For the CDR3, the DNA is TGTGCCAGCACTCTGAGACCCACAGATACGCAGTATTTT.